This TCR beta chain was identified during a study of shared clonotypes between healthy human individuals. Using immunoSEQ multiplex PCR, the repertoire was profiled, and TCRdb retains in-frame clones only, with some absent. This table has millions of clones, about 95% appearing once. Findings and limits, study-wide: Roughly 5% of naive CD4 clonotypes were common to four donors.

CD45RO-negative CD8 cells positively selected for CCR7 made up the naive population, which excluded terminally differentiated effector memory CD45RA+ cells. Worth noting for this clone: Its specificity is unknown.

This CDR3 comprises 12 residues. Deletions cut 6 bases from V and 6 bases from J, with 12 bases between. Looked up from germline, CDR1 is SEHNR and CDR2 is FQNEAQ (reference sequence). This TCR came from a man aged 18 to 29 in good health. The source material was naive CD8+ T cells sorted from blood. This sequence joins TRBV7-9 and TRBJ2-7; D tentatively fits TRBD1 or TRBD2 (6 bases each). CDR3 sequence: CASRSGATEQYF. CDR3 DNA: TGTGCCAGCAGATCGGGGGCGACCGAGCAGTACTTC.